The 8 T cell receptor beta chains given below trace back to one sample, sequenced in a study of blood T cell repertoires in COVID-19. The data were produced by immunoSEQ multiplex PCR, yet TCRdb's version contains in-frame clones alone and is incomplete. The table lists tens of thousands of clones, 70% to 85% of them singletons, with roughly 36% in the top ten. Sequencing was performed on peripheral blood. Receptor source: a woman aged 70-85 years with acute or convalescent COVID-19.

This clone came up once. V usage is TRBV11-3 and J usage is TRBJ1-4, with D hard to call. Germline V gives CDR1 SGHNT, CDR2 YENEEA. Trimming pared 0 bases from V and 5 bases from J, leaving 10 bases between. CDR3 length: 15 amino acids. The CDR3 spells CASSLEWEDNEKLFF. CDR3 sequence (DNA): TGTGCCAGCAGCTTAGAATGGGAGGACAATGAAAAACTGTTTTTT.

The V gene is TRBV9, the J gene TRBJ1-1, with 8 bases lining up with TRBD1. V trimming: 2 bases; J trimming: 4 bases; junction bases outside the gene matches: 4. CDR1 is SGDLS, CDR2 YYNGEE, per germline. CDR3 length: 14 residues. The CDR3 region is CASSVGTGGTEAFF. CDR3 in DNA: TGTGCCAGCAGCGTGGGAACAGGGGGCACTGAAGCTTTCTTT.

The rearrangement links TRBV14 to TRBJ1-2; no clear D gene. The length of the CDR3 is 13 residues. Germline-derived CDR1 and CDR2 are SGHDN and FVKESK. Trimming took off 5 bases at V and 1 base at J, with 8 bases between the two ends. This chain's CDR3 is CASSSQNNYGYTF. CDR3 bases: TGTGCCAGCAGCTCCCAAAATAACTATGGCTACACCTTC.

CDR3 sequence: CASTHNSNQPQHF. The CDR3 DNA reads TGTGCCAGCACACATAATAGCAATCAGCCCCAGCATTTT. V usage is TRBV6-5 and J usage is TRBJ1-5, with no clear D. CDR1 is MNHEY, CDR2 SVGAGI, per germline. Trimming left V 7 bases short and J 0 bases short, with 7 bases between. This CDR3 is built from 13 residues.

The rearrangement links TRBV11-2 to TRBJ2-1; no clear D. Germline V lookup: CDR1 SGHAT, CDR2 FQNNGV. V was cut by 6 bases and J by 0 bases, with 21 bases left in between. There are 18 residues in the CDR3. DNA of the CDR3: TGTGCCAGCAGAAACCCATTGGAACAGACCCGCTCCTACAATGAGCAGTTCTTC. It specifies CASRNPLEQTRSYNEQFF.

The chain uses TRBV12-3 or TRBV12-4 and TRBJ1-2; maybe TRBD1 (5 bases). Trimming removed 5 bases from V and 2 bases from J, with 9 bases in between. The CDR3 length is 13 residues. The CDR3 region has the DNA TGTGCCAGCAGTCAACAGGAAAACTATGGCTACACCTTC. This translates into CASSQQENYGYTF.

This clone was detected only a few times. This rearrangement joins TRBV5-4 to TRBJ1-2; 10 nucleotides line up with TRBD1. The CDR3 is 16 residues long. Germline V gene sequence: CDR1 SGHNT, CDR2 YYREEE (reference sequence). The V segment lost 2 bases and the J segment 6 bases; nucleotides outside the gene matches: 10. DNA for the CDR3: TGTGCCAGCAGCTTTCGGAGGACAGGGGGTTGGGATGGCTACACCTTC. Translated, it gives CASSFRRTGGWDGYTF.

The chain joins TRBV18 to TRBJ1-1, with 8 bases matching TRBD1. This CDR3 region has 14 residues. The germline V gene encodes CDR1 KGHSH and CDR2 LQKENI. After removal of 5 bases from V and 3 bases from J, the junction contained 5 bases not matched to a gene. In DNA form, the CDR3 reads TGTGCCAGCTCAACCGTGACAGGGGACACTGAAGCTTTCTTT. It codes for CASSTVTGDTEAFF. The variable domain in full, completed from reference TRBV18 and TRBJ1-1, reads NAGVMQNPRHLVRRRGQEARLRCSPMKGHSHVYWYRQLPEEGLKFMVYLQKENIIDESGMPKERFSAEFPKEGPSILRIQQVVRGDSAAYFCASSTVTGDTEAFFGQGTRLTVV.